The rows below give T cell receptor beta chains drawn from one sample of a study of blood T cell repertoires in COVID-19. Here immunoSEQ multiplex PCR was the method, and the copy in TCRdb shows in-frame clones only, minus some. This sample has 26,000 or so clones; approximately 70% occur once, and the top ten carry roughly 8%. Sequenced: peripheral blood. The receptor set was obtained from a man aged 55 to 70 with active or convalescent COVID-19. Both conserved end residues are part of each CDR3. D genes are given only for firm matches. Some rows mark clone size as missing; the rest say once, few, many or name a class of expanded clone.

d_gene | j_gene | v_gene | abundance | CDR3nt | CDR3aa
- | TRBJ2-7 | TRBV6-2/TRBV6-3 | - | TGTGCCAGCAGTTGGAGGACAGCAACCTACGAGCAGTACTTC | CASSWRTATYEQYF
TRBD1 | TRBJ2-7 | TRBV5-5 | - | TGTGCCAGCAGCTTCGGGACAGCGAGCTCCTACGAGCAGTACTTC | CASSFGTASSYEQYF
- | TRBJ2-5 | TRBV21-1 | - | TGTGCCAGCAGCTCTCGAACAGGGGGAGAGACCCAGTACTTC | CASSSRTGGETQYF
TRBD2 | TRBJ2-5 | TRBV5-1 | - | TGCGCCAGCAGCTTAACTAGCGGGAGGCGGGAGACCCAGTACTTC | CASSLTSGRRETQYF
TRBD2 | TRBJ2-3 | TRBV7-3 | - | TGTGCCAGCAGCTCGACGACTAGCGGGAGTGCGTTAGATACGCAGTATTTT | CASSSTTSGSALDTQYF
- | TRBJ2-5 | TRBV6-5 | medium-sized | TGTGCCAGCAGTTACTCGATCGGGGGCCAAGAGACCCAGTACTTC | CASSYSIGGQETQYF
- | TRBJ2-7 | TRBV6-5 | - | TGTGCCAGCAGAGACACAAAGACATACGAGCAGTACTTC | CASRDTKTYEQYF
TRBD1 | TRBJ2-7 | TRBV14 | few | TGTGCCAGCAGCCAAGAAAAATCCGGACAGGGGGTCCGCGAGCAGTACTTC | CASSQEKSGQGVREQYF
- | TRBJ2-5 | TRBV19 | few | TGTGCCAGTAGGCCGACAGGCTCCAAAGAGACCCAGTACTTC | CASRPTGSKETQYF
TRBD2 | TRBJ2-7 | TRBV11-1 | - | TGTGCCAGCAGCTTAATCCGAAGCGGGGGAATCTACGAGCAGTACTTC | CASSLIRSGGIYEQYF
- | TRBJ1-5 | TRBV16 | - | TGTGCCAGCAGCCCTGGACTGAGCAATCAGCCCCAGCATTTT | CASSPGLSNQPQHF
- | TRBJ2-7 | TRBV20-1 | few | TGCAGTGCAGGAGTCGAGCAGTACTTC | CSAGVEQYF
TRBD1 | TRBJ1-6 | TRBV5-1 | once | TGCGCCAGCAGCTCCCAGGGGGCTAATTCACCCCTCCACTTT | CASSSQGANSPLHF
TRBD1 | TRBJ2-3 | TRBV13 | medium-sized | TGTGCCAGCAGCTTAGGGGGACAGGAAAAGAGCACAGATACGCAGTATTTT | CASSLGGQEKSTDTQYF
- | TRBJ2-7 | TRBV7-9 | - | TGTGCCAGCAGCCTCGGGGATAGCGGCGAGCAGTACTTC | CASSLGDSGEQYF
TRBD1 | TRBJ1-1 | TRBV28 | few | TGTGCCAGCATGGGACAGAGCTTGATCGTGAACACTGAAGCTTTCTTT | CASMGQSLIVNTEAFF
TRBD2 | TRBJ2-1 | TRBV30 | - | TGTGCCTCGACTCTACTGATCGGACTAGCGGGACGCTACAATGAGCAGTTCTTC | CASTLLIGLAGRYNEQFF
- | TRBJ1-6 | TRBV7-9 | - | TGTGCCAGCAGCTTCAGTTCCCCGAATTCACCCCTCCACTTT | CASSFSSPNSPLHF